Included here is one T cell receptor beta chain sequence, with context. Libraries were prepared by immunoSEQ multiplex PCR; TCRdb keeps only in-frame clonotypes and omits some of them. Here the sample spans about 150,000 clones, roughly 90% being singletons. The sample belongs to a study of control samples from healthy donors and cancer patients. Trimming left V 3 bases short and J 9 bases short, with 9 bases between. CDR3 length: 12 amino acids. The sequence derives from a woman aged 25 to 39 in good health. Sequencing was performed on blood. The chain couples TRBV12-3 or TRBV12-4 to TRBJ2-1; no clear D. CDR3 bases: TGTGCCAGCAGTTTCATTTCAATTGAGCAGTTCTTC. Residues: CASSFISIEQFF.